This T cell receptor beta chain was found in a study of T cell responses to AZD1222 COVID-19 vaccine. Study in general: Pooled in the analysis were second doses at about 4 or about 12 weeks. Study outcomes and limitations: Without day 14 samples, only post-peak T cell repertoires were studied. Donors, mostly white British, included more females; clonal diversity was possibly underestimated. Epitopes outside B.1.351 and B.1.1.7 mutated regions reportedly drew nearly half of spike TCRs.

Germline V gene data show CDR1 as MDHEN and CDR2 as SYDVKM. V lost 5 bases, J lost 6 bases, and 16 bases lay in between. This CDR3 comprises 14 residues. Turning to this clone: What it binds is unknown.

Here immunoSEQ multiplex PCR was the method, and the copy in TCRdb shows in-frame clones only, minus some. The profile shows about 120,000 clones, around nine tenths of them singletons. The J gene is TRBJ1-2, the V gene TRBV28, with D perhaps matching TRBD1 (6 bases). This TCR derives from an adult in good health. The sample consisted of peripheral blood, taken on day 0 of AZD1222 vaccination. The CDR3 reads CASSRNRAPNGYTF. The CDR3 bases are TGTGCCAGCAGTCGAAACAGGGCACCTAATGGCTACACCTTC.